Presented here are 20 T cell receptor beta chains from one specimen sequenced in a study of T cell responses to AZD1222 COVID-19 vaccine. Some clones are missing from TCRdb's copy, which holds only in-frame ones; the method was immunoSEQ multiplex PCR. The table records 58,000 or so clones, roughly 84% of them present only once. The sequenced sample was peripheral blood, obtained on day 0 of AZD1222 vaccination. Receptors originate from an adult in good health.

The chain is built from TRBV27 and TRBJ2-3, with D possibly being TRBD1 (7 bases). Trimming removed 8 bases at V and 4 bases at J, with 25 bases between. CDR1 is MNHEY, CDR2 SMNVEV, per germline (reference sequence). CDR3 size: 17 residues. CDR3 DNA sequence: TGTGCCAGCTTAAAACGACCAGGGGGGATGGGAGCAGATACGCAGTATTTT. Amino acids: CASLKRPGGMGADTQYF.

The chain joins TRBV12-3 or TRBV12-4 to TRBJ2-7; the D gene is possibly TRBD1 (6 bases). Deletions cut 5 bases from V and 2 bases from J, with 7 bases between. This CDR3 spans 12 amino acids. The CDR3 reads CASSRQAYEQYF. CDR3 DNA sequence: TGTGCCAGCAGTCGACAGGCCTACGAGCAGTACTTC.

The rearrangement uses TRBV2 and TRBJ1-5; D perhaps matches TRBD1 (6 bases). V gave up 3 bases and J gave up 6 bases, with 15 bases separating them. Germline V CDR1 and CDR2: SNHLY, FYNNEI. The CDR3 has 15 amino acids. CDR3 in amino acids: CASSEGRGPRQPQHF. CDR3 nucleotide sequence: TGTGCCAGCAGTGAGGGCAGGGGCCCTCGTCAGCCCCAGCATTTT.

The rearrangement uses TRBV6-5 and TRBJ2-3; D is unclear. Germline V gene data show CDR1 as MNHEY and CDR2 as SVGAGI. Trimming removed 2 bases from V and 1 base from J, with 7 bases in between. This CDR3 has 14 residues. CDR3 in DNA: TGTGCCAGCAGTTACCCGGCTGGCACAGATACGCAGTATTTT. As protein: CASSYPAGTDTQYF.

This sequence joins TRBV6-5 and TRBJ2-7; 9 bases are a match to TRBD1. Germline CDR1 reads MNHEY; CDR2 reads SVGAGI. This CDR3 contains 15 residues. Trimming at V came to 4 bases and at J to 5 bases, leaving 9 bases not matched to a gene. The CDR3 sequence: CASSSPPTGGNEQYF. The CDR3 DNA sequence: TGTGCCAGCAGTTCCCCACCGACAGGGGGTAACGAGCAGTACTTC.

The V gene is TRBV15, the J gene TRBJ1-4; D might be TRBD1 (6 bases). Germline CDR1 is LNHNV and CDR2 is YYDKDF (reference sequence). The CDR3 consists of 16 residues. V dropped 5 bases and J dropped 1 base, with 14 bases sitting between them. CDR3 amino acids: CATSSGVRGTNEKLFF. The DNA of the CDR3 is TGTGCCACCAGCTCAGGGGTGCGGGGAACTAATGAAAAACTGTTTTTT.

This chain links TRBV5-5 with TRBJ1-5; D is undetermined. Germline CDR1 and CDR2: SGHKS and YYEKEE (reference sequence). This CDR3 comprises 19 residues. The ends were cut back, 4 bases at V and 6 bases at J, with 29 bases in the middle. CDR3 residues: CASSPGGLERRLGGQPQHF. DNA of the CDR3: TGTGCCAGCAGCCCGGGCGGTCTCGAGCGCAGGCTGGGTGGTCAGCCCCAGCATTTT.

The genes are TRBV6-1 and TRBJ1-6; D is uncertain. The CDR3 spans 15 residues. V was clipped by 1 base and J by 14 bases, with 18 bases between them. CDR1 MNHNS and CDR2 SASEGT come from the germline V gene. The DNA for the CDR3 is TGTGCCAGCAGTGAAGACCGATTTGCCTTGGAGGCCCTCCACTTT. Protein sequence: CASSEDRFALEALHF.

The chain recombines TRBV7-2 with TRBJ2-5; the D is unclear. There are 15 residues in the CDR3. Per germline, CDR1 SGHTA and CDR2 FQGNSA. Trimming left V 1 base short and J 4 bases short, with 13 bases between. The CDR3: CASSLVPSPGETQYF. The CDR3 bases are TGTGCCAGCAGCTTAGTACCGTCACCTGGAGAGACCCAGTACTTC.

The CDR3 reads CAIREGTGGTEAFF. The CDR3 DNA sequence: TGTGCCATCAGGGAAGGGACAGGAGGTACTGAAGCTTTCTTT. The V call is TRBV10-3, the J call TRBJ1-1; 8 bases line up with TRBD1. There are 14 residues in the CDR3. CDR1 is ENHRY, CDR2 SYGVKD, per germline. V shed 6 bases and J 5 bases; nucleotides not matched to a gene: 8.

By share, this clone ranks as medium-sized (0.01 to 0.1%). This chain links TRBV2 with TRBJ2-6; D not resolved. This CDR3 has 12 amino acids. Germline assignment: CDR1 SNHLY and CDR2 FYNNEI. V was trimmed by 4 bases and J by 3 bases, leaving 1 base between them. The CDR3 is CASSGGANVLTF. The DNA of the CDR3 is TGTGCCAGCAGTGGTGGGGCCAACGTCCTGACTTTC.

The V call is TRBV13, the J call TRBJ2-3; D may correspond to TRBD1 or TRBD2 (5 bases each). V dropped 5 bases and J dropped 6 bases, with 18 bases sitting between them. From germline, CDR1 is PRHDT and CDR2 FYEKMQ (reference sequence). This CDR3 has 15 amino acids. CDR3 residues: CASSPGWGRDDTQYF. The CDR3 DNA sequence: TGTGCCAGCAGCCCTGGTTGGGGCAGGGACGATACGCAGTATTTT.

This chain uses TRBV7-9 with TRBJ1-1; D may be TRBD1 (5 bases). Germline CDR1 and CDR2: SEHNR and FQNEAQ (reference sequence). This CDR3 spans 15 amino acids. V was shortened by 1 base and J by 0 bases, with 9 bases between the two germline ends. The CDR3 DNA reads as TGTGCCAGCAGCTTAGGTCCAGGGATGAACACTGAAGCTTTCTTT. Its translation is CASSLGPGMNTEAFF.

V is TRBV7-2 and J is TRBJ2-5, with D perhaps given as TRBD1 or TRBD2 (5 bases each). The V and J ends lost 0 bases and 0 bases respectively, with 8 bases between them. The CDR3 extends over 15 amino acids. The germline gives CDR1 SGHTA, CDR2 FQGNSA. The DNA of the CDR3 is TGTGCCAGCAGCTTAGCCGGGACCAACCAAGAGACCCAGTACTTC. It codes for CASSLAGTNQETQYF.

J is TRBJ2-2 and V is TRBV12-5, with TRBD2 matching 9 bases. Trimming cost V 2 bases and J 4 bases; bases outside gene matches: 5. This CDR3 comprises 16 residues. Germline CDR1 is LGHNT and CDR2 is FRNRAP. As DNA, the CDR3 is TGTGCTAGTGGTTTGTCTGAGCGGGGGGCCACCGGGGAGCTGTTTTTT. The encoded protein is CASGLSERGATGELFF.

The rearrangement joins TRBV30 to TRBJ2-3; D is perhaps TRBD2 (5 bases). The CDR3 is 13 amino acids. Germline V lookup: CDR1 GTSNPN, CDR2 SVGIG (reference sequence). The germline V and J ends were trimmed by 8 bases and 0 bases, with 12 bases remaining between them. As DNA, the CDR3 is TGTGCCCGAGCCCAGCGGAGCACAGATACGCAGTATTTT. Residues: CARAQRSTDTQYF.

The rearrangement links TRBV5-1 to TRBJ2-7, with 11 bases identical to TRBD2. Germline CDR1 is SGHRS and CDR2 is YFSETQ. Unmatched junction bases numbered 5, after V lost 5 bases and J lost 1 base. This CDR3 spans 15 amino acids. The CDR3 DNA follows: TGCGCCAGCAGTACTACTAGCGGGGGATCCTACGAGCAGTACTTC. This gives the protein CASSTTSGGSYEQYF.

The chain recombines TRBV4-1 with TRBJ2-7; D is uncertain. Germline-derived CDR1 and CDR2 are MGHRA and YSYEKL. There are 16 residues in the CDR3. Trimming shortened V by 0 bases and J by 3 bases, and 15 bases separated the two germline ends. In DNA, the CDR3 is TGCGCCAGCAGCCAAGACGTCGAGGAATTCCTCTACGAGCAGTACTTC. Translation: CASSQDVEEFLYEQYF.

This chain joins TRBV7-2 and TRBJ2-7; TRBD2 might be the D (5 bases). The CDR3 is made up of 14 amino acids. Germline CDR1 SGHTA, CDR2 FQGNSA. Trimming took off 5 bases at V and 3 bases at J, with 14 bases between the two ends. CDR3 loop: CASSLHVAGYEQYF. DNA for the CDR3: TGTGCCAGCAGCCTGCATGTGGCGGGCTACGAGCAGTACTTC.

This chain joins TRBV9 and TRBJ1-1; D remains unclear. V shed 4 bases and J shed 0 bases, with 13 bases lying between them. CDR1 is SGDLS, CDR2 YYNGEE, per germline. The CDR3 consists of 15 residues. The CDR3 nucleotides are TGTGCCAGCAGCCCTCTACAGAGAGTGAACACTGAAGCTTTCTTT. Protein product: CASSPLQRVNTEAFF.